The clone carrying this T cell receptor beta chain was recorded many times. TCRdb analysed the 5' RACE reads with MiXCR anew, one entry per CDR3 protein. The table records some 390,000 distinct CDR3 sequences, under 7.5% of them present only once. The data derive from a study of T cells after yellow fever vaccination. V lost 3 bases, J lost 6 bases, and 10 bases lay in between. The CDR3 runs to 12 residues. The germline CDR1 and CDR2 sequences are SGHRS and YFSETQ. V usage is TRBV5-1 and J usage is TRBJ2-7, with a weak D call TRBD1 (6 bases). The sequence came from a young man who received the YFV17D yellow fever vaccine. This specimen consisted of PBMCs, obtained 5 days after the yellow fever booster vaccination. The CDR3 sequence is CASSSTGFEQYF. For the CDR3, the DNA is TGCGCCAGCAGCTCAACAGGGTTCGAGCAGTACTTC.